Following are 22 T cell receptor beta chains from one sample sequenced in a study of T cell responses to AZD1222 COVID-19 vaccine (dated by TCRdb to the early 2020s). This sample's time point label indicates: baseline before first vaccination. Library prep was done by the immunoSEQ multiplex PCR assay. The source is immuneACCESS, and TCRdb retained only in-frame sequences with V and J called. Part of the clones is not carried over; for the studies checked, unresolved V genes explain less than half of this, and the remainder is unexplained. For this sample the table gives 63,000 or so clones, of which about 85% were detected only once. Together, the top ten hold about 19% of the sample. The sample here was peripheral blood, taken on day 0 of AZD1222 vaccination. The origin of the receptors is an adult in good health.

The chain carries TRBV12-3 or TRBV12-4 and TRBJ2-2; no clear D gene. Trimming stripped 3 bases from V and 8 bases from J, with 10 bases between. The CDR3 is 13 amino acids. DNA of the CDR3: TGTGCCAGCAGTTTTAGGGCAGGTGGGGAGCTGTTTTTT. Protein sequence: CASSFRAGGELFF.

The chain joins TRBV11-1 to TRBJ2-3, with D tentatively TRBD2 (5 bases). The V end was cut by 3 bases, the J end by 1 base, with 11 bases between. The CDR3 spans 15 residues. CDR1 and CDR2 from the germline V gene are SGHAT and FQDESV (reference sequence). This chain's CDR3 is CASSFRTPGTDTQYF. In DNA, the CDR3 is TGTGCCAGCAGCTTCAGGACTCCCGGCACAGATACGCAGTATTTT.

The V and J genes are TRBV20-1 and TRBJ2-3, with D possibly being TRBD1 (6 bases). Germline CDR1 DFQATT, CDR2 SNEGSKA (reference sequence). The CDR3 has 10 amino acids. CDR3 loop: CQGHGDTQYF. DNA for the CDR3: TGCCAGGGGCACGGGGATACGCAGTATTTT.

V usage is TRBV27 and J usage is TRBJ1-5; D not resolved. The CDR3 consists of 15 residues. Between the trimmed V and J ends, which lost 4 bases and 0 bases, there was a span of 10 bases. Per germline, CDR1 MNHEY and CDR2 SMNVEV (reference sequence). In DNA, the CDR3 is TGTGCCAGCAGTTCGTCTTCGTATAGCAATCAGCCCCAGCATTTT. Encoded protein: CASSSSSYSNQPQHF.

This clone turned up a few times. The chain employs TRBV30 and TRBJ2-7; unclear D gene. Deletions cut 0 bases from V and 3 bases from J, with 6 bases between. CDR1 GTSNPN and CDR2 SVGIG come from the germline V gene (reference sequence). This CDR3 is 12 amino acids long. The CDR3 is CAWSVLIYEQYF. CDR3 DNA: TGTGCCTGGAGTGTACTCATCTACGAGCAGTACTTC.

The chain links TRBV6-1 to TRBJ1-2; the D gene is possibly TRBD1 (5 bases). Trimming shortened V by 0 bases and J by 0 bases, and 17 bases separated the two germline ends. The length of the CDR3 is 18 residues. Germline CDR1 reads MNHNS; CDR2 reads SASEGT. CDR3 residues: CASSEAAGGWETNYGYTF. CDR3 sequence (DNA): TGTGCCAGCAGTGAAGCGGCCGGGGGTTGGGAGACTAACTATGGCTACACCTTC.

The chain joins TRBV5-1 to TRBJ1-5; a possible D gene is TRBD1 (6 bases). The CDR3 is made up of 15 amino acids. Germline assignment: CDR1 SGHRS and CDR2 YFSETQ. The V end lost 3 bases, the J end lost 3 bases, and 13 bases lay between the germline ends. CDR3 nucleotide sequence: TGCGCCAGCAGCTCGACAGGCTCCCTCAATCAGCCCCAGCATTTT. This translates into CASSSTGSLNQPQHF.

This clone has only a few counts. The chain joins TRBV29-1 to TRBJ2-7; TRBD2 matches 11 bases. Germline CDR1 reads SQVTM; CDR2 reads ANQGSEA. V lost 5 bases, J lost 3 bases, and 9 bases stayed unmatched. This CDR3 is built from 15 residues. CDR3 loop: CSVLVYSGGDYEQYF. The CDR3 DNA sequence: TGCAGCGTTCTCGTGTATAGCGGGGGGGACTACGAGCAGTACTTC.

DNA of the CDR3: TGTGCCAGCAGCCGTAGGGGGGGGACAGGGATCGGCTACACCTTC. Residues: CASSRRGGTGIGYTF. The chain joins TRBV4-2 to TRBJ1-2; the match to TRBD1 covers 9 bases. CDR3 length: 15 residues. After removal of 4 bases from V and 8 bases from J, the junction contained 11 bases not matched to a gene. Per the germline V gene, CDR1 is LGHNA and CDR2 is YNFKEQ.

The chain joins TRBV7-3 to TRBJ2-2, with D possibly TRBD1 on 6 matching bases. This CDR3 spans 14 amino acids. V was clipped by 5 bases and J by 5 bases, with 12 bases between them. The germline gives CDR1 SGHTA, CDR2 FQGTGA. CDR3 residues: CASSHRVMTGELFF. CDR3 coding DNA: TGTGCCAGCAGCCACAGGGTTATGACCGGGGAGCTGTTTTTT.

By share, this clone ranks as medium-sized. The chain joins TRBV7-9 to TRBJ2-7, with TRBD1 matching over 11 bases. Germline CDR1 reads SEHNR; CDR2 reads FQNEAQ (reference sequence). This CDR3 spans 15 amino acids. Losses at the gene ends were 4 bases for V and 4 bases for J; bases not matched to a gene: 6. The CDR3 loop reads CASSYRTGGLYEQYF. In nucleotides, the CDR3 is TGTGCCAGCAGCTATAGGACAGGGGGCCTTTACGAGCAGTACTTC.

The chain has TRBV15 and TRBJ1-2; D ambiguous. Trimming took 1 base from V and 1 from J, leaving 7 bases between them. Germline CDR1 reads LNHNV; CDR2 reads YYDKDF (reference sequence). This CDR3 spans 14 amino acids. This chain's CDR3 is CATSRGDINYGYTF. The DNA for the CDR3 is TGTGCCACCAGCAGAGGAGACATTAACTATGGCTACACCTTC.

The genes are TRBV28 and TRBJ2-7, with 9 bases matching TRBD1. V lost 5 bases and J lost 5; bases outside the gene matches: 7. The CDR3 spans 14 residues. Germline V gene data show CDR1 as MDHEN and CDR2 as SYDVKM. CDR3 nucleotides: TGTGCCAGCAGTGGACCGGGACAGGGCCACGAGCAGTACTTC. This gives the protein CASSGPGQGHEQYF.

This chain connects TRBV5-4 to TRBJ2-1; maybe TRBD2 (5 bases). CDR3 length: 14 residues. Per germline, CDR1 SGHNT and CDR2 YYREEE (reference sequence). V lost 7 bases and J lost 2, with 13 bases in between. CDR3: CASLGAAPYNEQFF. The CDR3, as DNA: TGTGCCAGCCTAGGAGCGGCCCCCTACAATGAGCAGTTCTTC.

This chain joins TRBV4-1 and TRBJ1-2, with D unresolved. The CDR3 has 16 amino acids. V was clipped by 0 bases and J by 8 bases, with 19 bases between them. Germline V gene lookup returns CDR1 MGHRA and CDR2 YSYEKL. In nucleotides, the CDR3 is TGCGCCAGCAGCCAAGACCCTTTAGGTCAGTTCAAAGGCTACACCTTC. This sequence encodes CASSQDPLGQFKGYTF.

The chain carries TRBV29-1 and TRBJ1-2; maybe TRBD1 (6 bases). Trimming took off 2 bases at V and 4 bases at J, with 14 bases between the two ends. CDR3 length: 14 amino acids. Per the germline V gene, CDR1 is SQVTM and CDR2 is ANQGSEA. The CDR3 DNA reads TGCAGCGTTGAAACCATCGAGGGGGGCTATGGCTACACCTTC. Translated: CSVETIEGGYGYTF.

V is TRBV9 and J is TRBJ2-7; D unclear. Trimming shortened V by 4 bases and J by 3 bases, and 14 bases separated the two germline ends. This CDR3 has 14 amino acids. Per the germline V gene, CDR1 is SGDLS and CDR2 is YYNGEE. CDR3 sequence reads: CASSNYPYLYEQYF. The CDR3 nucleotides read TGTGCCAGCAGCAATTACCCTTACCTCTACGAGCAGTACTTC.

The chain joins TRBV5-1 to TRBJ2-7; D ambiguous. V was shortened by 0 bases and J by 0 bases, with 10 bases between the two germline ends. Germline V lookup: CDR1 SGHRS, CDR2 YFSETQ. The CDR3 spans 15 residues. The CDR3 here is CASSLELSSSYEQYF. The CDR3 bases are TGCGCCAGCAGCTTGGAACTCTCGAGCTCCTACGAGCAGTACTTC. Drawing the rest from reference TRBV5-1 and TRBJ2-7, the complete variable domain is KAGVTQTPRYLIKTRGQQVTLSCSPISGHRSVSWYQQTPGQGLQFLFEYFSETQRNKGNFPGRFSGRQFSNSRSEMNVSTLELGDSALYLCASSLELSSSYEQYFGPGTRLTVT.

The table lists this clone with a count of one. The chain employs TRBV18 and TRBJ2-7; 8 bases map to TRBD1. The V gene's germline CDR1 is KGHSH and CDR2 LQKENI. The CDR3 covers 14 residues. V shed 2 bases, J shed 7 bases, and the junction held 7 bases outside the gene matches. In DNA form, the CDR3 reads TGTGCCAGCTCACCAACCGGACAGGGCTGGGAGCAGTACTTC. Translating it yields CASSPTGQGWEQYF.

This chain uses TRBV2 with TRBJ2-5; 7 bases map to TRBD1. Germline V gives CDR1 SNHLY, CDR2 FYNNEI. The CDR3 sequence is 15 residues long. Trimming at V came to 2 bases and at J to 4 bases, leaving 7 bases not matched to a gene. The CDR3 spells CASSEWTGQSETQYF. CDR3 nucleotide sequence: TGTGCCAGCAGTGAATGGACGGGACAGTCAGAGACCCAGTACTTC.

This chain uses TRBV6-2 or TRBV6-3 with TRBJ2-5, with D unclear. The CDR3 runs to 11 residues. Germline CDR1 MNHEY, CDR2 SVGEGT. The V end was cut by 6 bases, the J end by 5 bases, with 7 bases between. The DNA of the CDR3 is TGTGCCAGCAGCTTCGCGGAGACCCAGTACTTC. Translated: CASSFAETQYF.

The V and J genes are TRBV5-1 and TRBJ1-6, with D hard to call. Germline values: CDR1 SGHRS, CDR2 YFSETQ. V was trimmed by 2 bases and J by 5 bases, leaving 11 bases between them. This CDR3 spans 15 amino acids. The CDR3 is CASSLGRSNNSPLHF. The CDR3 region has the DNA TGCGCCAGCAGCTTAGGGAGATCGAATAATTCACCCCTCCACTTT.